A selection of T cell receptor beta chains follows, all from one sample in a study of cytomegalovirus exposure and HLA in healthy donors. TCRdb keeps only in-frame clones here, not all; method: immunoSEQ multiplex PCR. The sample has 100,000 to 120,000 clones, about four fifths seen once; the top ten hold 2% to 2.5%. Sequences were obtained from PBMCs. These receptors originate from a man aged 25 to 40 in good health and CMV-seronegative. The CDR3 runs from the conserved cysteine through the conserved F or W. The D gene is left open where the match is weak. Only part of the rows carry a size: once, few, many, or a class if the clone is expanded.

V gene	J gene	CDR3 length	clone size	D gene	CDR3 DNA	CDR3 protein
TRBV5-1	TRBJ2-7	17	-	TRBD2	TGCGCCAGCAGCTTGACGGTAGCGGGAGGGCCGACCTACGAGCAGTACTTC	CASSLTVAGGPTYEQYF
TRBV6-1	TRBJ1-3	15	few	-	TGTGCCAGCAGAATAGACTTTACCTCTGGAAACACCATATATTTT	CASRIDFTSGNTIYF
TRBV11-2	TRBJ2-1	15	-	-	TGTGCCAGCAGCTGGGGGGGACACTCCTACAATGAGCAGTTCTTC	CASSWGGHSYNEQFF
TRBV28	TRBJ2-7	14	-	TRBD2	TGTGCCAGCAGGATAGCGGGCCGAACCTACGAGCAGTACTTC	CASRIAGRTYEQYF
TRBV18	TRBJ1-2	13	-	-	TGTGCCAGCTCACCGGACACCGTCTATGGCTACACCTTC	CASSPDTVYGYTF
TRBV2	TRBJ1-1	13	-	-	TGTGCCAGCAGTACTCCAGGGCGCACTGAAGCTTTCTTT	CASSTPGRTEAFF
TRBV30	TRBJ1-1	12	few	TRBD1	TGTGCCTGCTCCAGGGGGTACACTGAAGCTTTCTTT	CACSRGYTEAFF
TRBV4-2	TRBJ2-5	18	-	TRBD1	TGTGCCAGCAGCCAAGAAGAGGGGGCAGCGCTTAGTGGGGAGACCCAGTACTTC	CASSQEEGAALSGETQYF
TRBV5-5	TRBJ1-1	16	-	-	TGTGCCAGCACCCCAAGGAGGATTACCGAGATCACTGAAGCTTTCTTT	CASTPRRITEITEAFF
TRBV7-2	TRBJ2-2	15	-	-	TGTGCCAGCAGGTTACTACAGGGCGGCACCGGGGAGCTGTTTTTT	CASRLLQGGTGELFF
TRBV7-8	TRBJ1-5	15	-	TRBD1	TGTGCCAGCAGCTTAGCTATTCAGGGGGATCAGCCCCAGCATTTT	CASSLAIQGDQPQHF
TRBV29-1	TRBJ2-2	14	-	-	TGCAGCGTTGAAGCCGGGGGAGGCACCGGGGAGCTGTTTTTT	CSVEAGGGTGELFF
TRBV6-5	TRBJ2-7	15	-	-	TGTGCCAGCAGTTACCTCCCAGGGCCCTCCTACGAGCAGTACTTC	CASSYLPGPSYEQYF
TRBV7-2	TRBJ2-7	15	-	TRBD1	TGTGCCAGCAGCTCCGACAGGGGGCGCCTCTACGAGCAGTACTTC	CASSSDRGRLYEQYF
TRBV10-3	TRBJ2-2	13	-	-	TGTGCCATCGCACCTCATAGCACCGGGGAGCTGTTTTTT	CAIAPHSTGELFF
TRBV5-1	TRBJ2-1	15	-	-	TGCGCCAGCAGCCCGGGTAGGAGCTCCTACAATGAGCAGTTCTTC	CASSPGRSSYNEQFF
TRBV9	TRBJ1-1	15	-	-	TGTGCCAGCAGCGTAGCACCCACAGAGAACACTGAAGCTTTCTTT	CASSVAPTENTEAFF
TRBV6-6	TRBJ2-7	15	few	-	TGTGCCAGCAGTTACGGACGGGGTCTTTCCTACGAGCAGTACTTC	CASSYGRGLSYEQYF
TRBV6-6	TRBJ2-5	13	-	-	TGTGCCAGCACCCGACAGATCCAAGAGACCCAGTACTTC	CASTRQIQETQYF
TRBV5-1	TRBJ1-2	13	-	-	TGCGCCAGCAGCTTGGGAGGACAATCCGGCTACACCTTC	CASSLGGQSGYTF
TRBV18	TRBJ2-3	15	-	-	TGTGCCAGCTCACGAACCAGCGGAAACACAGATACGCAGTATTTT	CASSRTSGNTDTQYF
TRBV7-9	TRBJ1-1	13	-	-	TGTGCCAGCAGCTTAGGAGAGAACACTGAAGCTTTCTTT	CASSLGENTEAFF
TRBV28	TRBJ2-7	12	-	-	TGTGCCAGCAGTTCACGGGGCTACGAGCAGTACTTC	CASSSRGYEQYF
TRBV7-2	TRBJ1-5	15	few	TRBD1	TGTGCCAGCAGCTCCAAGGGGGACAGGGGCCAGCCCCAGCATTTT	CASSSKGDRGQPQHF
TRBV2	TRBJ2-1	14	-	-	TGTGCCAGCAGTAGGACTACTACTGGCAATGAGCAGTTCTTC	CASSRTTTGNEQFF
TRBV15	TRBJ1-1	15	-	-	TGTGCCACCAGCAGAGAGTGGGGGGGGACAACTGAAGCTTTCTTT	CATSREWGGTTEAFF
TRBV25-1	TRBJ2-3	13	-	TRBD1	TGTGCCACCTCGACAGGGAACACAGATACGCAGTATTTT	CATSTGNTDTQYF
TRBV10-3	TRBJ1-3	19	-	TRBD1	TGTGCCATCAGTGACCCACGAGGGACAGGGGGCATATCTGGAAACACCATATATTTT	CAISDPRGTGGISGNTIYF
TRBV6-6	TRBJ2-1	13	-	-	TGTGCCAGCACCTGGGCTGGGAGTAGTGAGCAGTTCTTC	CASTWAGSSEQFF
TRBV25-1	TRBJ1-1	15	-	-	TGTGCCAGCAGTGGGTCTGCCAGGGTTTGGACTGAAGCTTTCTTT	CASSGSARVWTEAFF
TRBV2	TRBJ2-1	14	once	TRBD1	TGTGCCAGCACGGGGACAGGGAGGGACAATGAGCAGTTCTTC	CASTGTGRDNEQFF
TRBV5-8	TRBJ1-3	15	few	-	TGTGCCAGCAGCTTGACGGGTGGCTCTGGAAACACCATATATTTT	CASSLTGGSGNTIYF
TRBV18	TRBJ1-3	15	-	TRBD1	TGTGCCAGCTCAGATCGGACAGGGATCGGAAACACCATATATTTT	CASSDRTGIGNTIYF
TRBV30	TRBJ1-4	14	once	TRBD1	TGTGCCTGGAGTCTAGACAGGGTCTACGAAAAACTGTTTTTT	CAWSLDRVYEKLFF
TRBV5-4	TRBJ2-1	15	-	TRBD2	TGTGCCAGCAGCCCCGGGGGGGCGGGGGCGGGGGAGCAGTTCTTC	CASSPGGAGAGEQFF